What follows are 4 T cell receptor beta chains derived from one specimen sequenced in a study of CD8 T cells in Susac syndrome (dated 2019 in TCRdb). The library relied on the immunoSEQ multiplex PCR assay. RNA was extracted using the RNeasy kit, and about 0.5 to 1 microgram was reverse transcribed with random hexamers. Using fastp at Q25 and MiXCR, TCRdb reprocessed the public reads and kept productive beta chains. Each entry is one CDR3 protein sequence, shown with its most common DNA and genes. The table for this sample lists 95,000 to 150,000 distinct CDR3 sequences; 85% to 95% of them were counted only once. Approximately 0.31% of the sample belongs to the ten largest clones. The sequenced material came from CD8+ T cells from PBMCs. These receptors were obtained from a human donor with multiple sclerosis.

The rearrangement links TRBV30 to TRBJ1-1; no definite D call. The germline gives CDR1 GTSNPN, CDR2 SVGIG (reference sequence). V was trimmed by 6 bases and J by 9 bases, leaving 11 bases between them. The CDR3 length is 10 residues. DNA of the CDR3: TGTGCCTGTACTGAGGCTCAAGCTTTCTTT. It yields the protein CACTEAQAFF.

This chain uses TRBV20-1 with TRBJ1-5; 9 nucleotides line up with TRBD1. Per germline, CDR1 DFQATT and CDR2 SNEGSKA (reference sequence). The V gene end was trimmed by 6 bases and the J gene end by 4 bases; junction bases not matched to a gene: 7. This CDR3 comprises 14 residues. CDR3 coding DNA: TGCAGTGCACCGACAGGGGGAGAAAATCAGCCCCAGCATTTT. Encoded protein: CSAPTGGENQPQHF.

This chain connects TRBV5-6 to TRBJ1-2; 9 positions agree with TRBD1. The germline V gene has CDR1 SGHDT and CDR2 YYEEEE. The CDR3 consists of 15 residues. V was clipped by 3 bases and J by 4 bases; unmatched bases: 7. CDR3 bases: TGTGCCAGCAGCTCCGGGACAGGGTGGGCCTATGGCTACACCTTC. Translating gives CASSSGTGWAYGYTF.

The genes are TRBV6-5 and TRBJ2-2; D gene uncertain. Germline lookup yields CDR1 MNHEY and CDR2 SVGAGI. The CDR3 runs to 17 residues. The germline V and J ends were trimmed by 0 bases and 4 bases, with 15 bases remaining between them. This CDR3 is CASSYSKRPGSTGELFF. In nucleotides, the CDR3 is TGTGCCAGCAGTTACTCGAAACGTCCGGGCTCCACCGGGGAGCTGTTTTTT.